The clone carrying this T cell receptor (beta chain) was counted between two and nine times. The antigen is unknown. The data belong to a study of Graves' ophthalmopathy and Graves' hyperthyroidism. Study-level information: Over 18 months of follow-up, stable hyperthyroidism required that no ophthalmopathy appear.

From RNA, the CDR3 regions of TCR beta chains were amplified and sequenced. Second-round multiplex PCR came after a first-round RT-PCR that employed HTBI primers. TCRdb reprocessed the multiplex PCR reads via MiXCR and lists one record per CDR3 protein. The sample lists around 520,000 distinct CDR3 sequences, 35% to 40% occurring once. V lost 6 bases and J 5 bases, leaving 7 bases between the germline ends. Per germline, CDR1 SNHLY and CDR2 FYNNEI. The CDR3 spans 11 residues. Study-wide findings and caveats: Predictions made by the model for ophthalmopathy progression reached 55% to 71% sensitivity and roughly 75% specificity. Sensitivity reached 87.88% and specificity about 76% for a 13-signature model separating ophthalmopathy from stable hyperthyroidism. Also, most clonotypes expanded in the thyroid above 0.001 frequency appeared in blood.

The TCR originated in an adult man with Graves' hyperthyroidism. The gene calls are TRBV2 and TRBJ2-5, with D unresolved. The sequencing input was peripheral blood or thyroid tissue (not recorded which). The CDR3 loop reads CASRTEETQYF. The CDR3 coding sequence is TGTGCCAGCAGGACGGAGGAGACCCAGTACTTC.